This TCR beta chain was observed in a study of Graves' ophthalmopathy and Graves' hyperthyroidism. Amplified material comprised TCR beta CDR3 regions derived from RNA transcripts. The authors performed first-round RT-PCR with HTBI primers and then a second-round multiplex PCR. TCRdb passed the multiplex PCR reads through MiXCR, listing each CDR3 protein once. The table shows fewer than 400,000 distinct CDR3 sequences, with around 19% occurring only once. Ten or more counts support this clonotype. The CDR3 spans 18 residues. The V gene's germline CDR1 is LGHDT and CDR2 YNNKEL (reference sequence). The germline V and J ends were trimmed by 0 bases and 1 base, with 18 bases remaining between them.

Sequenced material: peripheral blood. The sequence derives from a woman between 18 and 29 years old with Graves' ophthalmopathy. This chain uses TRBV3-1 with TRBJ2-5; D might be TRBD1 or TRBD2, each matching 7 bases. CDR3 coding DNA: TGTGCCAGCAGCCAAGATCTGTCTGGCAGGGGGGGCCAAGAGACCCAGTACTTC. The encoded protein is CASSQDLSGRGGQETQYF.